The next 19 T cell receptor beta chains were all read from a single sample in a study of blood T cell repertoires in COVID-19. Clones were read by immunoSEQ multiplex PCR, and TCRdb kept only the in-frame ones, dropping some. The data contain about 300,000 clones, around 86% of them singletons. Sequencing was done on a sample of peripheral blood. The receptors here all came from a man between 65 and 85 years old with acute or convalescent COVID-19.

The rearrangement uses TRBV20-1 and TRBJ2-1, with D perhaps matching TRBD2 (6 bases). V was pared by 3 bases and J by 6 bases, with 12 bases between. The CDR3 totals 13 residues. In germline, CDR1 is DFQATT, CDR2 SNEGSKA (reference sequence). The CDR3 nucleotides are TGCAGTGCTAGTTCACTAGCTCTCAATGAGCAGTTCTTC. Its translation: CSASSLALNEQFF.

This clone was recorded only once. V is TRBV9 and J is TRBJ2-5; D gene uncertain. Germline CDR1 and CDR2: SGDLS and YYNGEE. V was shortened by 0 bases and J by 5 bases, with 11 bases between the two germline ends. This CDR3 region has 14 residues. The CDR3 protein is CASSVAPSGETQYF. The CDR3 DNA sequence: TGTGCCAGCAGCGTAGCTCCATCCGGGGAGACCCAGTACTTC.

The chain combines TRBV7-2 with TRBJ2-3; D call uncertain. CDR1 and CDR2 (germline): SGHTA, FQGNSA. Deletions cut 4 bases from V and 6 bases from J, with 8 bases between. The CDR3 runs to 12 residues. CDR3 DNA sequence: TGTGCCAGCAGCTCCTTTTTTGATACGCAGTATTTT. It codes for CASSSFFDTQYF.

The chain couples TRBV30 to TRBJ2-7; unclear D gene. This CDR3 contains 12 residues. V gave up 0 bases and J gave up 7 bases, with 10 bases separating them. CDR1 and CDR2 from the germline V gene are GTSNPN and SVGIG (reference sequence). CDR3 coding DNA: TGTGCCTGGAGTGTAGCCCCATTTGAGCAGTACTTC. This sequence encodes CAWSVAPFEQYF. The full variable domain, its missing parts supplied by reference TRBV30 and TRBJ2-7, is SQTIHQWPATLVQPVGSPLSLECTVEGTSNPNLYWYRQAAGRGLQLLFYSVGIGQISSEVPQNLSASRPQDRQFILSSKKLLLSDSGFYLCAWSVAPFEQYFGPGTRLTVT.

CDR3 nucleotide sequence: TGTGCCAGCAGTTACAAATCTCAGGGGACCGGGGCCAACGTCCTGACTTTC. It specifies CASSYKSQGTGANVLTF. The chain has TRBV6-2 or TRBV6-3 and TRBJ2-6, with D possibly being TRBD1 (6 bases). CDR1 is MNHEY and CDR2 is SVGEGT in the germline V gene. V was clipped by 2 bases and J by 4 bases, with 15 bases between them. The CDR3 extends over 17 amino acids.

The CDR3 loop reads CASSLVGGGRETQYF. Written as DNA, the CDR3 is TGTGCCAGCAGCTTGGTCGGGGGGGGCCGAGAGACCCAGTACTTC. The chain links TRBV5-6 to TRBJ2-5; 8 nucleotides line up with TRBD2. This CDR3 spans 15 amino acids. Germline loops: CDR1 SGHDT, CDR2 YYEEEE. Trimming at V came to 0 bases and at J to 4 bases, leaving 5 bases not matched to a gene.

This chain uses TRBV7-2 with TRBJ2-1, with TRBD1 identical over 9 bases. This CDR3 has 14 residues. V trimming: 7 bases; J trimming: 7 bases; junction bases outside the gene matches: 8. Germline V gene data show CDR1 as SGHTA and CDR2 as FQGNSA. CDR3 sequence: CASNRDRVTNEQFF. The CDR3 nucleotides read TGTGCCAGCAACCGGGACAGGGTCACAAATGAGCAGTTCTTC.

Remarks on this clone: This same CDR3 is encoded by further DNA sequences in the sample. The V call is TRBV5-1, the J call TRBJ1-2, with 8 bases identical to TRBD1. Germline V CDR1 and CDR2: SGHRS, YFSETQ. V shed 0 bases and J 2 bases; nucleotides not matched to a gene: 0. The CDR3 loop spans 14 amino acids. CDR3 residues: CASSLGQGNYGYTF. CDR3 coding DNA: TGCGCCAGCAGCTTGGGACAGGGGAACTATGGCTACACCTTC.

Ten or more counts support this clone. V and J are TRBV7-8 and TRBJ1-5, with 8 bases fitting TRBD1. Germline assignment: CDR1 SGHVS and CDR2 FQNEAQ. V trimming: 3 bases; J trimming: 0 bases; junction bases outside the gene matches: 4. This CDR3 has 16 amino acids. The CDR3 region has the DNA TGTGCCAGCAGCTTGACAGGGGTATATAGCAATCAGCCCCAGCATTTT. This translates into CASSLTGVYSNQPQHF.

The V and J genes are TRBV11-2 and TRBJ2-7, with D maybe TRBD2 (5 bases). The CDR3 is made up of 13 amino acids. CDR1 is SGHAT, CDR2 FQNNGV, per germline. The germline V and J ends were trimmed by 1 base and 2 bases, with 6 bases remaining between them. The CDR3 loop is CASSLGTAYEQYF. Written as DNA, the CDR3 is TGTGCCAGCAGCTTAGGGACTGCCTACGAGCAGTACTTC. Together with reference TRBV11-2 and TRBJ2-7, the CDR3 gives the full variable domain: EAGVAQSPRYKIIEKRQSVAFWCNPISGHATLYWYQQILGQGPKLLIQFQNNGVVDDSQLPKDRFSAERLKGVDSTLKIQPAKLEDSAVYLCASSLGTAYEQYFGPGTRLTVT.

The V and J genes are TRBV24-1 and TRBJ2-3; 9 bases are shared with TRBD1. V trimming: 6 bases; J trimming: 5 bases; junction bases outside the gene matches: 5. CDR1 and CDR2 from the germline V gene are KGHDR and SFDVKD. The CDR3 is 14 amino acids. This CDR3 reads CATSPGQGIDTQYF. The CDR3 bases are TGTGCCACCAGTCCGGGACAGGGAATAGATACGCAGTATTTT.

The chain recombines TRBV6-2 or TRBV6-3 with TRBJ1-5; D remains unclear. The germline CDR1 and CDR2 sequences are MNHEY and SVGEGT. This CDR3 has 15 amino acids. V was clipped by 5 bases and J by 0 bases, with 11 bases between them. The CDR3 here is CASSPGKYSNQPQHF. CDR3 DNA sequence: TGTGCCAGCAGTCCGGGAAAGTATAGCAATCAGCCCCAGCATTTT.

This chain links TRBV7-6 with TRBJ1-3; TRBD1 aligns across 9 bases. Germline lookup yields CDR1 SGHVS and CDR2 FNYEAQ. The CDR3 has 15 residues. After removal of 4 bases from V and 0 bases from J, the junction contained 1 base not matched to a gene. The CDR3 spells CASSSGQGSGNTIYF. The CDR3 DNA is TGTGCCAGCAGCTCGGGACAGGGCTCTGGAAACACCATATATTTT.

This clone was counted only a few times. This chain joins TRBV5-6 and TRBJ1-2; D gene uncertain. Germline CDR1 and CDR2: SGHDT and YYEEEE. The CDR3 sequence is 13 residues long. V was pared by 4 bases and J by 4 bases, with 11 bases between. CDR3 sequence (DNA): TGTGCCAGCAGCCTAGACGGACTCTATGGCTACACCTTC. It translates to CASSLDGLYGYTF.

The V and J genes are TRBV5-1 and TRBJ1-1; possible D gene TRBD1, 5 bases. V lost 2 bases and J lost 1, with 6 bases in between. The germline V gene encodes CDR1 SGHRS and CDR2 YFSETQ. CDR3 length: 13 residues. Here the CDR3 DNA reads TGCGCCAGCAGCTTTCAGGGGAACACTGAAGCTTTCTTT. The encoded protein is CASSFQGNTEAFF.

This clone was observed a single time. The CDR3 carries no conserved terminal phenylalanine or tryptophan, so it likely arises from a read error. The V call is TRBV5-8, the J call TRBJ1-5, with a possible D match to TRBD1 (5 bases). Trimming left V 0 bases short and J 3 bases short, with 16 bases between. The CDR3 covers 17 residues. Germline values: CDR1 SGHTS, CDR2 YDEGEE. In nucleotides, the CDR3 is TGTGCCAGCAGCTTGGGTCTTTGGGGCTCTACCAATCAGCCCCAGCATCTT. Translated: CASSLGLWGSTNQPQHL.

The chain has TRBV18 and TRBJ1-5; 7 bases map to TRBD1. The V segment lost 4 bases and the J segment 7 bases; nucleotides outside the gene matches: 4. The length of the CDR3 is 13 residues. CDR1 is KGHSH, CDR2 LQKENI, per germline. The CDR3: CASSLDRRQPQHF. Written as DNA, the CDR3 is TGTGCCAGCTCACTGGACAGGCGGCAGCCCCAGCATTTT.

The chain couples TRBV18 to TRBJ2-3; D possibly corresponds to TRBD2 (5 bases). From germline, CDR1 is KGHSH and CDR2 LQKENI. CDR3 length: 18 residues. Trimming took 1 base from V and 0 from J, leaving 17 bases between them. CDR3 in amino acids: CASSPLTLAGSSTDTQYF. DNA of the CDR3: TGTGCCAGCTCACCACTCACGTTGGCGGGTTCTAGCACAGATACGCAGTATTTT.

The chain has TRBV24-1 and TRBJ2-3; the match to TRBD2 covers 16 bases. CDR1 and CDR2 from the germline V gene are KGHDR and SFDVKD. This CDR3 contains 19 residues. V lost 3 bases, J lost 2 bases, and 7 bases stayed unmatched. CDR3 DNA sequence: TGTGCCACCAGTGATCCCACGGGACTAGCGGGAGGGCCCACAGATACGCAGTATTTT. Its translation is CATSDPTGLAGGPTDTQYF.